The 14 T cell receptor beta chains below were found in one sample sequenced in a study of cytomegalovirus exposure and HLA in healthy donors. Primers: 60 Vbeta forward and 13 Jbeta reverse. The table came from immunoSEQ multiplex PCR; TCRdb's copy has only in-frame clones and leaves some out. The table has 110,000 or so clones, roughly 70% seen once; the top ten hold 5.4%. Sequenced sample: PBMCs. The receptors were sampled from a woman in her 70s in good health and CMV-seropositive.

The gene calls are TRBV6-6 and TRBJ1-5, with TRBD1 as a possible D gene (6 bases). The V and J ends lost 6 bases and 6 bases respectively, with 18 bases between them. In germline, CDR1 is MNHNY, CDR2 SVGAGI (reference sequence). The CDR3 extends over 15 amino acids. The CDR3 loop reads CASRPNGGGFQPQHF. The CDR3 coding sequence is TGTGCCAGCAGGCCTAACGGCGGGGGCTTTCAGCCCCAGCATTTT.

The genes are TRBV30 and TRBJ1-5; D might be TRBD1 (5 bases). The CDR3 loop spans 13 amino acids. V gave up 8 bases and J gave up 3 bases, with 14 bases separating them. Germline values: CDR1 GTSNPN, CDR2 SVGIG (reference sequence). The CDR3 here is CATDTGPNQPQHF. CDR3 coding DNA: TGTGCCACGGATACAGGACCCAATCAGCCCCAGCATTTT.

The CDR3 reads CASRPQGWNTEAFF. As DNA, the CDR3 is TGTGCCAGCAGACCACAGGGGTGGAACACTGAAGCTTTCTTT. The rearrangement uses TRBV6-5 and TRBJ1-1; 7 bases are a match to TRBD1. The V segment lost 6 bases and the J segment 1 base; nucleotides outside the gene matches: 5. Germline CDR1 reads MNHEY; CDR2 reads SVGAGI. The length of the CDR3 is 14 residues.

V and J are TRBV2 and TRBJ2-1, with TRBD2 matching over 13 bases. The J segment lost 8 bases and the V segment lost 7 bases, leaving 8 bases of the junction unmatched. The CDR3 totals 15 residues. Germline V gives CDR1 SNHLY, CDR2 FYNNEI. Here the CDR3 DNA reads TGTGCCAGCACCCTCGGGACTAGCGGGGTTGATGAGCAGTTCTTC. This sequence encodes CASTLGTSGVDEQFF.

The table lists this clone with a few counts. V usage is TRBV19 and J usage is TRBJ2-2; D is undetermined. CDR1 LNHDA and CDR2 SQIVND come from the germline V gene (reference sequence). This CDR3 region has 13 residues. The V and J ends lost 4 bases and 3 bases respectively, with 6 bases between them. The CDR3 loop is CASSRSDTGELFF. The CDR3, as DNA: TGTGCCAGTAGTAGGTCAGACACCGGGGAGCTGTTTTTT.

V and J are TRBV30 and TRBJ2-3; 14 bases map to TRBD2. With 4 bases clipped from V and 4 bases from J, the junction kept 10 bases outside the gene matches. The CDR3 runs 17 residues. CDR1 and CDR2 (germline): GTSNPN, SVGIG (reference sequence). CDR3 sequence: CAWTSSRTSGGPDTQYF. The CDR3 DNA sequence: TGTGCCTGGACCTCCTCCCGGACTAGCGGGGGGCCAGATACGCAGTATTTT. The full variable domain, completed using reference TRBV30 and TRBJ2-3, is SQTIHQWPATLVQPVGSPLSLECTVEGTSNPNLYWYRQAAGRGLQLLFYSVGIGQISSEVPQNLSASRPQDRQFILSSKKLLLSDSGFYLCAWTSSRTSGGPDTQYFGPGTRLTVL.

CDR3 in amino acids: CASSLVARVSNEQFF. The CDR3 bases are TGTGCCAGCAGCTTAGTTGCCAGGGTGTCGAATGAGCAGTTCTTC. The J gene is TRBJ2-1, the V gene TRBV7-2; TRBD1 is a possible D gene (5 bases). The CDR3 runs to 15 residues. The germline V and J ends were trimmed by 1 base and 7 bases, with 14 bases remaining between them. Looked up from germline, CDR1 is SGHTA and CDR2 is FQGNSA.

The CDR3 sequence: CAWESGGFYGYTF. In nucleotides, the CDR3 is TGTGCCTGGGAGTCCGGCGGCTTCTATGGCTACACCTTC. The chain is built from TRBV30 and TRBJ1-2; D is undetermined. The V and J ends lost 5 bases and 4 bases respectively, with 14 bases between them. This CDR3 comprises 13 residues. Germline V gene sequence: CDR1 GTSNPN, CDR2 SVGIG (reference sequence).

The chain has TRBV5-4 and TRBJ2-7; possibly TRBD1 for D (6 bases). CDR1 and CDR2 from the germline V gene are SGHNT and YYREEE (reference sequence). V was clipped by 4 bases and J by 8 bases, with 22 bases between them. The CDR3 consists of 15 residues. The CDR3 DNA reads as TGTGCCAGCAGCAGAAACCGGGACAAGTTCCCCAAGCAGTACTTC. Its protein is CASSRNRDKFPKQYF.

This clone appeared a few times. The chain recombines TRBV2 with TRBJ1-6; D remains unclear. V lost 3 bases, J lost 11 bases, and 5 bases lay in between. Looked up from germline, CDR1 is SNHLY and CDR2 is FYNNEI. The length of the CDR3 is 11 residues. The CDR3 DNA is TGTGCCAGCAGTGAGAGGGCACCCCTCCACTTT. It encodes CASSERAPLHF.

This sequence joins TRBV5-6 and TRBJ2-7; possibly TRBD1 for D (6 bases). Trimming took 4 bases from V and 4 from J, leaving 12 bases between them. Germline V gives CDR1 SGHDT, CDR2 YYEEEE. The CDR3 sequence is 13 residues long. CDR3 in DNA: TGTGCCAGCAGCCCGATACAGGGATACGAGCAGTACTTC. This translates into CASSPIQGYEQYF.

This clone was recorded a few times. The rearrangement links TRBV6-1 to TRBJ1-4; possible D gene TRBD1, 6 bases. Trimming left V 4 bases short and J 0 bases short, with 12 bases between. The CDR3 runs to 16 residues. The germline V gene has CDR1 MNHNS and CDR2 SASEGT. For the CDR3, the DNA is TGTGCCAGCAGTGTGCAGGGGTATTCAACTAATGAAAAACTGTTTTTT. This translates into CASSVQGYSTNEKLFF.

For the CDR3, the DNA is TGTGCCACCAGCATGGAGGGGTTGGGCACTGAAGCTTTCTTT. Translation: CATSMEGLGTEAFF. The V and J genes are TRBV15 and TRBJ1-1; TRBD1 might be the D (5 bases). V lost 4 bases and J 4 bases, leaving 13 bases between the germline ends. CDR1 LNHNV and CDR2 YYDKDF come from the germline V gene (reference sequence). CDR3 length: 14 amino acids.

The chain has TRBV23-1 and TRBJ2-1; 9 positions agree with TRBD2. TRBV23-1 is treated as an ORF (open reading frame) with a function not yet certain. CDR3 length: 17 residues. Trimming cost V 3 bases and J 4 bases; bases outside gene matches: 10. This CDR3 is CASSQGLAWVIYNEQFF. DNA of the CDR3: TGCGCCAGCAGTCAGGGACTAGCTTGGGTTATATACAATGAGCAGTTCTTC.